The source of this T cell receptor (beta chain) is a study of blood T cell repertoires in COVID-19. Study as a whole: Samples taken during acute and convalescent COVID-19 were collected in the United States, Italy and Spain. The cDNA or gDNA used as material had been derived from T cells, B-cell-depleted T cells, or PBMCs.

As originally analysed: Reference gene primer amplification gave nucleated cell count estimates. Sequenced by immunoSEQ multiplex PCR; TCRdb stores in-frame clones only, minus some. V, J and clone size reflect that table, while D and trimming were determined from the DNA. In the table there are about 61,000 clones, around 81% of which are singletons. Germline-derived CDR1 and CDR2 are SGHDN and FVKESK. Trimming cost V 4 bases and J 6 bases; bases outside gene matches: 8. This CDR3 has 14 residues. The chain carries TRBV14 and TRBJ1-2; 7 bases line up with TRBD1. Sequenced sample: peripheral blood. The receptor's source is a man aged 65 to 85 with acute or convalescent COVID-19. The CDR3 sequence: CASSPNRQGDGYTF. CDR3 nucleotide sequence: TGTGCCAGCAGCCCCAACCGACAGGGTGATGGCTACACCTTC.